This TCR beta chain is drawn from a study of cytomegalovirus exposure and HLA in healthy donors. For this clone: The target antigen is unknown.

Whole-study results and caveats: Analysis performed later found under 20,000 TCR beta sequences associated with HLA alleles at 0.05 false discovery rate.

60 Vbeta and 13 Jbeta primers were used in PCR. The assay was immunoSEQ multiplex PCR, and TCRdb's table has in-frame clones only and misses some. The sample yields approximately 120,000 clones, around 79% seen once. The ends were cut back, 3 bases at V and 1 base at J, with 9 bases in the middle. The length of the CDR3 is 14 residues. Looked up from germline, CDR1 is SGHTA and CDR2 is FQGTGA. The V gene is TRBV7-3, the J gene TRBJ1-1, with D perhaps matching TRBD1 (5 bases). This TCR was recovered from a woman aged 40 to 49 in good health and CMV-seronegative. The specimen sequenced was PBMCs. CDR3 nucleotide sequence: TGTGCCAGCAGCTTGATCGGGGGGAACACTGAAGCTTTCTTT. Translating it yields CASSLIGGNTEAFF.